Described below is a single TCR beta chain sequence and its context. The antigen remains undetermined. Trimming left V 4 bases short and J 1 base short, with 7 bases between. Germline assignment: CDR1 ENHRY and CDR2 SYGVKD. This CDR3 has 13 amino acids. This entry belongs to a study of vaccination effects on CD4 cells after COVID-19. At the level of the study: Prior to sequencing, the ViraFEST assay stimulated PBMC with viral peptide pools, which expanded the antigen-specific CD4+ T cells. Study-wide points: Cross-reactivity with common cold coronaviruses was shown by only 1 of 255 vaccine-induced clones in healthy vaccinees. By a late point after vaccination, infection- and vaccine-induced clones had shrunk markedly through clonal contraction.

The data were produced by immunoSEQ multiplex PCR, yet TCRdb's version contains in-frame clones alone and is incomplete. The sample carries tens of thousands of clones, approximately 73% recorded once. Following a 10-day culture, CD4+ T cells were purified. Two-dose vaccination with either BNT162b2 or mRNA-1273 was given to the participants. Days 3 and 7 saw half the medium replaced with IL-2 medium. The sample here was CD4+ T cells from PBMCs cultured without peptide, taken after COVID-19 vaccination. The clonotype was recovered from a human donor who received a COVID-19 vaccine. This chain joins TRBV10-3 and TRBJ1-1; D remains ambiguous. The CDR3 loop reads CAISGGENTEAFF. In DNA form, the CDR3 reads TGTGCCATCAGTGGTGGGGAGAACACTGAAGCTTTCTTT.